The 28 T cell receptor beta chains listed next were all sequenced from one sample in a study of blood T cell repertoires in COVID-19 (dated by TCRdb to about 2020). The method behind the library was the immunoSEQ multiplex PCR assay. As stored in TCRdb, this immuneACCESS dataset retains in-frame rearrangements with V and J assigned. A fraction of the clones does not appear; measured against another copy, unresolved V genes explain less than half of the discrepancy, and the remainder lacks a known reason. This sample lists 130,000 or so clones; 85% to 90% were detected once. Less than 2.5% of the sample belongs to the ten largest clones. Source material: peripheral blood. These receptor sequences come from a man aged 50 or older with active COVID-19.

The chain joins TRBV2 to TRBJ1-5; the match to TRBD1 covers 9 bases. Losses at the gene ends were 6 bases for V and 5 bases for J; bases not matched to a gene: 11. The CDR3 sequence is 16 residues long. Germline V gene sequence: CDR1 SNHLY, CDR2 FYNNEI. In DNA form, the CDR3 reads TGTGCCAGCAGCGAACAGCCGGGACAGGGAGATCAGCCCCAGCATTTT. Translation gives CASSEQPGQGDQPQHF.

This chain uses TRBV5-1 with TRBJ2-7; 7 nucleotides agree with TRBD1. The germline gives CDR1 SGHRS, CDR2 YFSETQ. The CDR3 length is 15 residues. Losses at the gene ends were 5 bases for V and 3 bases for J; bases not matched to a gene: 11. For the CDR3, the DNA is TGCGCCAGCAGGGACATTCGGACAGGAATCTACGAGCAGTACTTC. It encodes CASRDIRTGIYEQYF.

Here the CDR3 reads CASMGTGGETQYF. The CDR3 nucleotides are TGTGCCAGTATGGGGACAGGGGGGGAGACCCAGTACTTC. The V and J genes are TRBV19 and TRBJ2-5; 11 bases align to TRBD1. There are 13 residues in the CDR3. V was clipped by 7 bases and J by 5 bases; unmatched bases: 3. Germline V gives CDR1 LNHDA, CDR2 SQIVND (reference sequence). The complete variable domain, with remaining parts taken from reference TRBV19 and TRBJ2-5, reads DGGITQSPKYLFRKEGQNVTLSCEQNLNHDAMYWYRQDPGQGLRLIYYSQIVNDFQKGDIAEGYSVSREKKESFPLTVTSAQKNPTAFYLCASMGTGGETQYFGPGTRLLVL.

In its sample, this clone was seen once. The chain recombines TRBV10-3 with TRBJ1-4; maybe TRBD1 (5 bases). The V gene lost 4 bases and the J gene lost 8 bases, with 14 bases spanning the gap. The CDR3 consists of 14 residues. In germline, CDR1 is ENHRY, CDR2 SYGVKD. Here the CDR3 reads CAISASGRGEKLFF. The CDR3 region has the DNA TGTGCCATCAGTGCGTCGGGACGGGGGGAAAAACTGTTTTTT.

The genes are TRBV7-2 and TRBJ2-7; the D is unclear. Trimming left V 5 bases short and J 3 bases short, with 14 bases between. CDR1 and CDR2 from the germline V gene are SGHTA and FQGNSA. The CDR3 extends over 14 amino acids. The CDR3 is CASSPRSDLYEQYF. CDR3 DNA: TGTGCCAGCAGCCCCCGGAGCGATCTCTACGAGCAGTACTTC.

The chain links TRBV5-1 to TRBJ1-2; tentative D call: TRBD1 (6 bases). Trimming removed 4 bases from V and 8 bases from J, with 21 bases in between. The CDR3 has 15 residues. Germline loops: CDR1 SGHRS, CDR2 YFSETQ. This chain's CDR3 is CASSGEQGPLGGYTF. The CDR3 DNA follows: TGCGCCAGCAGCGGGGAACAGGGACCCCTGGGCGGCTACACCTTC.

The rearrangement links TRBV18 to TRBJ1-5, with 7 bases identical to TRBD1. The V and J ends lost 3 bases and 7 bases, in that order; junction bases with no gene match: 3. Germline CDR1 KGHSH, CDR2 LQKENI. The CDR3 is 13 residues long. This CDR3 is CASSPQQGQPQHF. The CDR3 DNA sequence: TGTGCCAGCTCACCGCAACAGGGGCAGCCCCAGCATTTT.

The V and J genes are TRBV5-4 and TRBJ2-2, with D tentatively TRBD2 (5 bases). The CDR3 is made up of 16 amino acids. Trimming pared 4 bases from V and 0 bases from J, leaving 13 bases between. Germline values: CDR1 SGHNT, CDR2 YYREEE (reference sequence). CDR3 residues: CASSPAQRSNTGELFF. The CDR3 nucleotides read TGTGCCAGCAGCCCGGCACAGCGGTCGAACACCGGGGAGCTGTTTTTT.

The chain carries TRBV7-8 and TRBJ1-2, with no clear D. This CDR3 region has 13 residues. Germline CDR1 reads SGHVS; CDR2 reads FQNEAQ. V lost 3 bases, J lost 6 bases, and 11 bases lay in between. The CDR3 region is CASSLGGGDGYTF. The CDR3 coding sequence is TGTGCCAGCAGCTTGGGCGGCGGGGATGGCTACACCTTC.

CDR3 in DNA: TGCAGTGCCAGCACTAGCGATGAGCAGTTCTTC. The encoded protein is CSASTSDEQFF. This sequence joins TRBV20-1 and TRBJ2-1, with 7 bases identical to TRBD2. Germline assignment: CDR1 DFQATT and CDR2 SNEGSKA (reference sequence). With 6 bases clipped from V and 8 bases from J, the junction kept 4 bases outside the gene matches. This CDR3 contains 11 residues.

J is TRBJ2-7 and V is TRBV7-2; unclear D gene. The germline V gene encodes CDR1 SGHTA and CDR2 FQGNSA. The length of the CDR3 is 15 residues. V was pared by 2 bases and J by 0 bases, with 11 bases between. DNA for the CDR3: TGTGCCAGCAGCTTACGGTCCCTATCCTCCTACGAGCAGTACTTC. Translating gives CASSLRSLSSYEQYF.

The V call is TRBV30, the J call TRBJ1-3; D possibly corresponds to TRBD1 (5 bases). The length of the CDR3 is 12 residues. The germline V gene has CDR1 GTSNPN and CDR2 SVGIG (reference sequence). With 4 bases removed from V and 5 bases from J, the gap between germline ends came to 9 bases. The CDR3 nucleotides read TGTGCCTGGACCGGGGGGAGAAACACCATATATTTT. Protein product: CAWTGGRNTIYF.

This clone occurred once. V and J are TRBV6-5 and TRBJ1-1; the D is unclear. The CDR3 consists of 15 residues. The V end was cut by 4 bases, the J end by 0 bases, with 12 bases between. Germline CDR1 MNHEY, CDR2 SVGAGI. The CDR3 nucleotides read TGTGCCAGCAGTTCCCAAAGACAATTGAACACTGAAGCTTTCTTT. Protein sequence: CASSSQRQLNTEAFF.

This clone has only one observation. The V and J genes are TRBV6-6 and TRBJ1-1; D possibly corresponds to TRBD1 (6 bases). V was shortened by 5 bases and J by 0 bases, with 13 bases between the two germline ends. The germline V gene encodes CDR1 MNHNY and CDR2 SVGAGI (reference sequence). CDR3 length: 15 residues. The CDR3 region is CASSQGGPMNTEAFF. CDR3 DNA sequence: TGTGCCAGCAGTCAAGGGGGACCAATGAACACTGAAGCTTTCTTT.

This chain connects TRBV9 to TRBJ1-4, with D perhaps TRBD1 (5 bases). V was pared by 3 bases and J by 5 bases, with 17 bases between. Germline CDR1 is SGDLS and CDR2 is YYNGEE. The CDR3 sequence is 16 residues long. The CDR3 DNA is TGTGCCAGCAGCGAAAATGCAGGGCCATGGAATGAAAAACTGTTTTTT. Translated, it gives CASSENAGPWNEKLFF.

The V gene is TRBV29-1, the J gene TRBJ2-3, with D maybe TRBD2 (7 bases). CDR1 and CDR2 from the germline V gene are SQVTM and ANQGSEA. The V gene lost 5 bases and the J gene lost 7 bases, with 13 bases spanning the gap. CDR3 length: 12 amino acids. CDR3 region: CSVNGGPNTQYF. Written as DNA, the CDR3 is TGCAGCGTTAACGGGGGGCCTAATACGCAGTATTTT.

As DNA, the CDR3 is TGTGCCAGTAGTATACAAGGAGGCACCATATATTTT. Translation gives CASSIQGGTIYF. The chain combines TRBV19 with TRBJ1-3; no firm D call. The germline V gene encodes CDR1 LNHDA and CDR2 SQIVND (reference sequence). The CDR3 sequence is 12 residues long. V dropped 2 bases and J dropped 9 bases, with 8 bases sitting between them.

The chain couples TRBV27 to TRBJ2-7, with 11 positions matching TRBD1. Germline lookup yields CDR1 MNHEY and CDR2 SMNVEV (reference sequence). The CDR3 contains 13 residues. V lost 7 bases, J lost 6 bases, and 5 bases stayed unmatched. CDR3 sequence: CASKRTGGTEQYF. The DNA of the CDR3 is TGTGCCAGCAAGAGGACAGGGGGCACCGAGCAGTACTTC.

This clone was counted only a few times. The V call is TRBV2, the J call TRBJ2-1; 10 bases are a match to TRBD2. The CDR3 is 13 residues long. The germline V gene encodes CDR1 SNHLY and CDR2 FYNNEI. V lost 6 bases to trimming and J lost 7 bases; unmatched junction nucleotides: 3. CDR3 bases: TGTGCCAGCAGGGGACTAGCGTTGAATGAGCAGTTCTTC. As protein: CASRGLALNEQFF.

The V gene is TRBV11-1, the J gene TRBJ2-7, with TRBD1 identical over 9 bases. With 4 bases clipped from V and 1 base from J, the junction kept 2 bases outside the gene matches. The CDR3 is 14 amino acids. CDR1 is SGHAT and CDR2 is FQDESV in the germline V gene (reference sequence). CDR3 region: CASSSGTGSYEQYF. DNA for the CDR3: TGTGCCAGCAGCTCCGGGACAGGGTCCTACGAGCAGTACTTC. Full variable domain (rest looked up from reference TRBV11-1 and TRBJ2-7): EAEVAQSPRYKITEKSQAVAFWCDPISGHATLYWYRQILGQGPELLVQFQDESVVDDSQLPKDRFSAERLKGVDSTLKIQPAELGDSAMYLCASSSGTGSYEQYFGPGTRLTVT.

A few counts support this clone. V is TRBV5-5 and J is TRBJ2-7; 9 nucleotides line up with TRBD1. V shed 4 bases, J shed 7 bases, and the junction held 9 bases outside the gene matches. The CDR3 covers 14 residues. Germline V CDR1 and CDR2: SGHKS, YYEKEE (reference sequence). In DNA, the CDR3 is TGTGCCAGCAGCACCTCCGGGACAGGGTATGAGCAGTACTTC. This gives the protein CASSTSGTGYEQYF.

The chain carries TRBV7-8 and TRBJ1-3, with no clear D. Germline-derived CDR1 and CDR2 are SGHVS and FQNEAQ. The V end was cut by 4 bases, the J end by 3 bases, with 10 bases between. This CDR3 contains 14 residues. CDR3 bases: TGTGCCAGCAGCTCGCTTGGAGATGGAAACACCATATATTTT. It encodes CASSSLGDGNTIYF.

This clone appeared a few times. V and J are TRBV4-1 and TRBJ2-1; 11 bases align to TRBD2. This CDR3 contains 16 residues. Germline-derived CDR1 and CDR2 are MGHRA and YSYEKL. Trimming at V came to 0 bases and at J to 9 bases, leaving 7 bases not matched to a gene. The CDR3 sequence: CASSQDMTSGASEQFF. The CDR3, as DNA: TGCGCCAGCAGCCAAGATATGACTAGCGGGGCTAGTGAGCAGTTCTTC.

The V call is TRBV6-2 or TRBV6-3, the J call TRBJ1-6; D is possibly TRBD1 (6 bases). V lost 5 bases to trimming and J lost 0 bases, with 20 bases between them. The CDR3 covers 19 residues. Germline V CDR1 and CDR2: MNHEY, SVGEGT. CDR3: CASSPPSGQLSSYNSPLHF. The CDR3 DNA is TGTGCCAGCAGTCCACCTTCAGGACAGCTTAGCTCCTATAATTCACCCCTCCACTTT.

CDR3 bases: TGCGCCAGCAGCTTAACAGGGGGTCCAGATACGCAGTATTTT. Its translation is CASSLTGGPDTQYF. The chain recombines TRBV5-1 with TRBJ2-3, with 8 bases identical to TRBD1. V shed 2 bases, J shed 4 bases, and the junction held 3 bases outside the gene matches. This CDR3 is 14 amino acids long. Germline V gene lookup returns CDR1 SGHRS and CDR2 YFSETQ.

The rearrangement links TRBV7-2 to TRBJ2-3; D might be TRBD2 (6 bases). This CDR3 spans 14 amino acids. Between the trimmed V and J ends, which lost 1 base and 5 bases, there was a span of 10 bases. The germline V gene has CDR1 SGHTA and CDR2 FQGNSA. CDR3 amino acids: CASSLGVSGDTQYF. CDR3 sequence (DNA): TGTGCCAGCAGCTTAGGGGTTAGCGGAGATACGCAGTATTTT.

The gene calls are TRBV6-1 and TRBJ1-2; the D is unclear. The CDR3 loop spans 16 amino acids. In germline, CDR1 is MNHNS, CDR2 SASEGT. V gave up 1 base and J gave up 7 bases, with 19 bases separating them. The CDR3 sequence: CASSEGPIIPRSGYTF. CDR3 nucleotide sequence: TGTGCCAGCAGTGAAGGGCCGATCATCCCCCGGAGTGGCTACACCTTC.

The chain joins TRBV6-1 to TRBJ1-1, with 8 bases identical to TRBD1. Germline loops: CDR1 MNHNS, CDR2 SASEGT. The CDR3 has 13 amino acids. V was clipped by 6 bases and J by 7 bases; unmatched bases: 7. In nucleotides, the CDR3 is TGTGCCAGCAGCCCAGGCAGGGGGCGTGAAGCTTTCTTT. It specifies CASSPGRGREAFF.